The 20 T cell receptor beta chains below come from one sample, sequenced in a study of cytomegalovirus exposure and HLA in healthy donors. 13 Jbeta primers and 60 Vbeta primers were used for the PCR. Profiled with immunoSEQ multiplex PCR; TCRdb holds only in-frame clones, not every one. The table lists over 85,000 clones, over 60% of them singletons. Sequencing was performed on PBMCs. The receptors here all came from a woman aged 25 to 45 in good health and CMV-seronegative.

The chain carries TRBV5-6 and TRBJ2-1, with 15 positions matching TRBD2. V gave up 3 bases and J gave up 2 bases; unmatched junction bases: 6. The CDR3 loop spans 18 amino acids. CDR1 and CDR2 (germline): SGHDT, YYEEEE. CDR3 in DNA: TGTGCCAGCAGCTCCGGACTAGCGGGAGGGCCTACCTACAATGAGCAGTTCTTC. It yields the protein CASSSGLAGGPTYNEQFF.

This chain uses TRBV4-1 with TRBJ2-7; D perhaps matches TRBD1 (6 bases). This CDR3 is built from 17 residues. Trimming left V 1 base short and J 7 bases short, with 23 bases between. Germline V gives CDR1 MGHRA, CDR2 YSYEKL. This chain's CDR3 is CASSQGSTYFGTPEQYF. CDR3 sequence (DNA): TGCGCCAGCAGCCAAGGCTCCACTTACTTTGGGACACCTGAGCAGTACTTC.

The table lists this clone with a few counts. The CDR3 region is CASSQDPPPGGSGELFF. The CDR3 nucleotides are TGCGCCAGCAGCCAAGATCCACCTCCCGGGGGATCCGGGGAGCTGTTTTTT. This chain connects TRBV4-3 to TRBJ2-2; a possible D gene is TRBD2 (6 bases). This CDR3 has 17 residues. Per the germline V gene, CDR1 is LGHNA and CDR2 is YSLEER. V dropped 0 bases and J dropped 6 bases, with 17 bases sitting between them.

This rearrangement joins TRBV19 to TRBJ2-6; the D gene is possibly TRBD2 (5 bases). The germline V gene has CDR1 LNHDA and CDR2 SQIVND (reference sequence). The CDR3 has 20 residues. V shed 1 base and J shed 0 bases, with 19 bases lying between them. The DNA of the CDR3 is TGTGCCAGTAGTATAGGGGGTCTGGGAGCCGACTCCTCTGGGGCCAACGTCCTGACTTTC. Its protein product is CASSIGGLGADSSGANVLTF.

V is TRBV5-6 and J is TRBJ2-7; perhaps TRBD1 as D (6 bases). The germline V and J ends were trimmed by 5 bases and 4 bases, with 25 bases remaining between them. The CDR3 runs 17 residues. Germline V CDR1 and CDR2: SGHDT, YYEEEE. The CDR3 spells CASSSAPRRQATYEQYF. Written as DNA, the CDR3 is TGTGCCAGCAGTTCCGCCCCCAGAAGACAGGCGACATACGAGCAGTACTTC.

The rearrangement links TRBV6-4 to TRBJ2-1, with TRBD2 matching over 12 bases. In germline, CDR1 is MRHNA, CDR2 SNTAGT. The CDR3 consists of 17 residues. The J segment lost 8 bases and the V segment lost 5 bases, leaving 13 bases of the junction unmatched. The CDR3 DNA reads TGTGCCAGCAGTCCAACAGTGACTAGCGGGAGTCGCGATGAGCAGTTCTTC. Residues: CASSPTVTSGSRDEQFF.

This clone was detected only a few times. The V and J genes are TRBV29-1 and TRBJ2-5; 12 positions match TRBD2. V was pared by 4 bases and J by 5 bases, with 11 bases of the junction left unmatched. CDR1 and CDR2 (germline): SQVTM, ANQGSEA. The CDR3 has 16 residues. CDR3 DNA: TGCAGCGTTGGGCTAGCGGGAGGGACCGTTTGGGAGACCCAGTACTTC. It codes for CSVGLAGGTVWETQYF. Complete variable domain (other parts from reference TRBV29-1 and TRBJ2-5): SAVISQKPSRDICQRGTSLTIQCQVDSQVTMMFWYRQQPGQSLTLIATANQGSEATYESGFVIDKFPISRPNLTFSTLTVSNMSPEDSSIYLCSVGLAGGTVWETQYFGPGTRLLVL.

The chain uses TRBV30 and TRBJ1-5, with D maybe TRBD1 (5 bases). V was pared by 0 bases and J by 2 bases, with 14 bases between. The CDR3 contains 16 residues. Germline V gene data show CDR1 as GTSNPN and CDR2 as SVGIG (reference sequence). CDR3 amino acids: CAWSVKGQGRNQPQHF. The DNA of the CDR3 is TGTGCCTGGAGTGTAAAGGGCCAGGGCCGCAATCAGCCCCAGCATTTT. The variable domain in full, with the rest retrieved from reference TRBV30 and TRBJ1-5, is SQTIHQWPATLVQPVGSPLSLECTVEGTSNPNLYWYRQAAGRGLQLLFYSVGIGQISSEVPQNLSASRPQDRQFILSSKKLLLSDSGFYLCAWSVKGQGRNQPQHFGDGTRLSIL.

The V call is TRBV7-2, the J call TRBJ1-1; D uncertain. Germline lookup yields CDR1 SGHTA and CDR2 FQGNSA. V lost 4 bases and J lost 6, with 9 bases in between. CDR3 size: 12 residues. CDR3 sequence (DNA): TGTGCCAGCAGCTCTCGGAGGGCTGAAGCTTTCTTT. Protein: CASSSRRAEAFF.

This chain connects TRBV5-1 to TRBJ2-3, with D maybe TRBD1 (6 bases). The CDR3 spans 13 residues. CDR1 is SGHRS and CDR2 is YFSETQ in the germline V gene. The V and J ends lost 0 bases and 7 bases respectively, with 9 bases between them. The CDR3 DNA reads TGCGCCAGCAGCTTGGCGGACAGTAATACGCAGTATTTT. It translates to CASSLADSNTQYF.

This clone has a single count. This chain uses TRBV4-2 with TRBJ1-2; 7 positions agree with TRBD1. Looked up from germline, CDR1 is LGHNA and CDR2 is YNFKEQ. The CDR3 spans 16 residues. Trimming took 2 bases from V and 3 from J; bases not matched to a gene: 9. CDR3 DNA sequence: TGTGCCAGCAGCCAAAGTCAAGGGGGCGTTGACTATGGCTACACCTTC. Translating it yields CASSQSQGGVDYGYTF.

V gene TRBV10-3 combines with J gene TRBJ2-2; D is possibly TRBD1 (5 bases). The V gene lost 2 bases and the J gene lost 1 base, with 5 bases spanning the gap. Germline assignment: CDR1 ENHRY and CDR2 SYGVKD. This CDR3 has 14 residues. Here the CDR3 DNA reads TGTGCCATCAGTGAGCAGGGGAACACCGGGGAGCTGTTTTTT. Translation gives CAISEQGNTGELFF.

This chain uses TRBV6-5 with TRBJ2-5; possibly TRBD2 for D (6 bases). The CDR3 runs to 14 residues. Germline-derived CDR1 and CDR2 are MNHEY and SVGAGI. V was clipped by 4 bases and J by 11 bases, with 20 bases between them. DNA for the CDR3: TGTGCCAGCAGTTCCTCATGGCCCGGAGGGGAGCAGTACTTC. Amino acids: CASSSSWPGGEQYF.

V is TRBV19 and J is TRBJ2-3; TRBD2 matches at 10 bases. The V segment lost 6 bases and the J segment 2 bases; nucleotides outside the gene matches: 17. CDR1 LNHDA and CDR2 SQIVND come from the germline V gene (reference sequence). The CDR3 is 19 residues long. The CDR3 coding sequence is TGTGCCAGTAGATCGCGGCTAGCGGGGGACCCTCCGAACACAGATACGCAGTATTTT. This codes for CASRSRLAGDPPNTDTQYF. The variable domain in full, with the rest retrieved from reference TRBV19 and TRBJ2-3, is DGGITQSPKYLFRKEGQNVTLSCEQNLNHDAMYWYRQDPGQGLRLIYYSQIVNDFQKGDIAEGYSVSREKKESFPLTVTSAQKNPTAFYLCASRSRLAGDPPNTDTQYFGPGTRLTVL.

The V call is TRBV6-5, the J call TRBJ2-1; 12 nucleotides agree with TRBD2. This CDR3 has 15 amino acids. CDR1 and CDR2 from the germline V gene are MNHEY and SVGAGI. J was trimmed by 9 bases and V by 5 bases; bases with no gene match: 8. Here the CDR3 reads CASSPLAGGPGEQFF. The CDR3 DNA sequence: TGTGCCAGCAGTCCCCTAGCGGGAGGGCCGGGTGAGCAGTTCTTC.

The chain recombines TRBV7-8 with TRBJ2-6; D might be TRBD2 (6 bases). V gave up 5 bases and J gave up 0 bases, with 14 bases separating them. The CDR3 extends over 17 amino acids. CDR1 SGHVS and CDR2 FQNEAQ come from the germline V gene. CDR3 amino acids: CASSRSPGDSGANVLTF. The CDR3 region has the DNA TGTGCCAGCAGCCGGAGCCCGGGGGACTCTGGGGCCAACGTCCTGACTTTC.

The rearrangement links TRBV9 to TRBJ2-5, with TRBD2 matching over 11 bases. The junction had 13 bases not matched to a gene; V was cut back by 1 base and J by 2 bases. The CDR3 sequence is 19 residues long. The V gene's germline CDR1 is SGDLS and CDR2 YYNGEE. The CDR3 reads CASSVSTSGSARGQETQYF. In nucleotides, the CDR3 is TGTGCCAGCAGCGTATCTACTAGCGGGAGTGCAAGAGGGCAAGAGACCCAGTACTTC.

The genes are TRBV28 and TRBJ1-2; D is possibly TRBD1 (6 bases). CDR1 is MDHEN, CDR2 SYDVKM, per germline. The CDR3 runs to 14 residues. The V and J ends lost 3 bases and 4 bases respectively, with 12 bases between them. CDR3 nucleotide sequence: TGTGCCAGCAGTTTGTGGGACAACAGCTATGGCTACACCTTC. Its protein is CASSLWDNSYGYTF.

This chain joins TRBV29-1 and TRBJ1-1; 7 nucleotides align to TRBD1. V shed 2 bases, J shed 11 bases, and the junction held 8 bases outside the gene matches. Germline CDR1 SQVTM, CDR2 ANQGSEA. This CDR3 contains 12 residues. The CDR3 coding sequence is TGCAGCGTTGAATTAGGGGACAGTCAGGCTTTCTTT. Encoded protein: CSVELGDSQAFF.

This rearrangement joins TRBV12-2 to TRBJ1-1; the table gives TRBD1 as D, unverified against the DNA. TRBV12-2 is a listed pseudogene. The CDR3 totals 14 residues. The CDR3 nucleotides are TGTGCAAGTCGCTTACCAGGCCGGAACACTGAAGCTTTCTTT. It codes for CASRLPGRNTEAFF.